These T cell receptor beta chains were read from a single sample in a study of shared T cell receptors in the human thymus. TCRdb keeps only in-frame clones here, not all; method: immunoSEQ multiplex PCR. Among roughly 410,000 clones, around 95% were seen once, and the ten largest hold about 0.02%. The sequenced sample consisted of thymocytes. The receptors derive from a human donor. Both conserved end residues are part of each CDR3. Each record gives: clone size, D gene, V gene, J gene, CDR3 protein, CDR3 DNA. The D gene is left open where the match is weak. Expanded clones get a size class; other rows say once, few or many, or leave the size out.

clone size: NA
D gene: TRBD2
V gene: TRBV29-1
J gene: TRBJ2-3
CDR3 protein: CSVELASGRAAPGTDTQYF
CDR3 DNA: TGCAGCGTTGAATTGGCTAGCGGGAGGGCGGCGCCAGGGACAGATACGCAGTATTTT

clone size: NA
D gene: TRBD2
V gene: TRBV18
J gene: TRBJ2-1
CDR3 protein: CASSPLHLGSGGQTYNEQFF
CDR3 DNA: TGTGCCAGCTCACCACTCCACCTGGGTAGCGGGGGACAAACCTACAATGAGCAGTTCTTC

clone size: NA
D gene: NA
V gene: TRBV10-1
J gene: TRBJ1-2
CDR3 protein: CASSESNRLRHYGYTF
CDR3 DNA: TGCGCCAGCAGTGAGTCGAACAGGCTGAGGCACTATGGCTACACCTTC

clone size: NA
D gene: NA
V gene: TRBV7-9
J gene: TRBJ1-2
CDR3 protein: CASSLSTQGQYGYTF
CDR3 DNA: TGTGCCAGCAGCTTATCCACACAGGGCCAATATGGCTACACCTTC

clone size: NA
D gene: NA
V gene: TRBV4-1
J gene: TRBJ2-3
CDR3 protein: CASSQGRVPSPTDTQYF
CDR3 DNA: TGCGCCAGCAGCCAAGGACGGGTACCTAGCCCCACAGATACGCAGTATTTT

clone size: NA
D gene: NA
V gene: TRBV28
J gene: TRBJ2-3
CDR3 protein: CASGREQGPQYF
CDR3 DNA: TGTGCCAGCGGCAGAGAACAGGGACCGCAGTATTTT

clone size: NA
D gene: NA
V gene: TRBV27
J gene: TRBJ2-2
CDR3 protein: CASSFRGSRWAGELFF
CDR3 DNA: TGTGCCAGCAGTTTCAGGGGCTCTCGTTGGGCCGGGGAGCTGTTTTTT

clone size: NA
D gene: TRBD2
V gene: TRBV4-2
J gene: TRBJ2-7
CDR3 protein: CASSQVTPSGFSYEQYF
CDR3 DNA: TGTGCCAGCAGCCAAGTGACCCCTAGCGGATTCTCCTACGAGCAGTACTTC

clone size: NA
D gene: NA
V gene: TRBV23-1
J gene: TRBJ2-2
CDR3 protein: CASNKVRQEVPGELFF
CDR3 DNA: TGCGCCAGCAATAAGGTTCGGCAGGAGGTTCCCGGGGAGCTGTTTTTT

clone size: NA
D gene: NA
V gene: TRBV7-3
J gene: TRBJ2-3
CDR3 protein: CASSLTRGDLTDTQYF
CDR3 DNA: TGTGCCAGCAGCTTAACCAGGGGGGACCTCACAGATACGCAGTATTTT

clone size: NA
D gene: NA
V gene: TRBV27
J gene: TRBJ2-1
CDR3 protein: CASSLGGGPYNEQFF
CDR3 DNA: TGTGCCAGCAGTTTAGGTGGGGGGCCCTACAATGAGCAGTTCTTC

clone size: NA
D gene: NA
V gene: TRBV4-2
J gene: TRBJ2-7
CDR3 protein: CASSQVDEQYF
CDR3 DNA: TGTGCCAGCAGCCAAGTAGACGAGCAGTACTTC

clone size: NA
D gene: NA
V gene: TRBV19
J gene: TRBJ1-5
CDR3 protein: CASSIGAQVLHQPQHF
CDR3 DNA: TGTGCCAGTAGTATAGGGGCACAGGTTCTCCATCAGCCCCAGCATTTT

clone size: NA
D gene: NA
V gene: TRBV28
J gene: TRBJ2-1
CDR3 protein: CASSSLLNEQFF
CDR3 DNA: TGTGCCAGCAGTTCCCTACTAAATGAGCAGTTCTTC

clone size: NA
D gene: TRBD1
V gene: TRBV7-2
J gene: TRBJ2-7
CDR3 protein: CASSLARTGRTYEQYF
CDR3 DNA: TGTGCCAGCAGCCTAGCCCGGACAGGGAGGACCTACGAGCAGTACTTC

clone size: NA
D gene: TRBD2
V gene: TRBV4-2
J gene: TRBJ2-7
CDR3 protein: CASSSGTSLDEQYF
CDR3 DNA: TGTGCCAGCAGTTCCGGGACTAGCTTGGACGAGCAGTACTTC

clone size: NA
D gene: NA
V gene: TRBV28
J gene: TRBJ2-2
CDR3 protein: CASSWKDSGELFF
CDR3 DNA: TGTGCCAGCAGTTGGAAAGACAGCGGGGAGCTGTTTTTT

clone size: NA
D gene: TRBD1
V gene: TRBV6-1
J gene: TRBJ2-7
CDR3 protein: CASSGTGNSYEQYF
CDR3 DNA: TGTGCCAGCAGTGGGACAGGGAACTCCTACGAGCAGTACTTC

clone size: NA
D gene: NA
V gene: TRBV14
J gene: TRBJ2-5
CDR3 protein: CASSQVPSSQETQYF
CDR3 DNA: TGTGCCAGCAGCCAAGTCCCCAGCAGCCAAGAGACCCAGTACTTC

clone size: once
D gene: NA
V gene: TRBV4-1
J gene: TRBJ1-2
CDR3 protein: CASSQVEGGNYGYTF
CDR3 DNA: TGCGCCAGCAGCCAAGTGGAGGGAGGGAACTATGGCTACACCTTC

clone size: NA
D gene: NA
V gene: TRBV27
J gene: TRBJ2-7
CDR3 protein: CASSLQGTPWNEQYF
CDR3 DNA: TGTGCCAGCAGTTTACAGGGAACCCCATGGAACGAGCAGTACTTC

clone size: NA
D gene: TRBD1
V gene: TRBV7-9
J gene: TRBJ2-3
CDR3 protein: CASSRDRSTDTQYF
CDR3 DNA: TGTGCCAGCAGCCGGGACAGGAGCACAGATACGCAGTATTTT

clone size: NA
D gene: NA
V gene: TRBV21-1
J gene: TRBJ2-3
CDR3 protein: CASSPRTWGADTQYF
CDR3 DNA: TGTGCCAGCAGCCCCCGGACATGGGGTGCAGATACGCAGTATTTT